The clone carrying this T cell receptor beta chain was picked up a small number of times. Investigators amplified TCR beta CDR3 regions from RNA transcripts. RT-PCR was first run with HTBI primers, then multiplex PCR in a second round. TCRdb reprocessed the multiplex PCR reads via MiXCR and lists one record per CDR3 protein. The table lists hundreds of thousands of distinct CDR3 sequences, over 20% of them singletons. V lost 6 bases to trimming and J lost 0 bases, with 14 bases between them. CDR3 size: 15 residues. Germline V CDR1 and CDR2: LNHDA, SQIVND (reference sequence). This entry belongs to a study of Graves' ophthalmopathy and Graves' hyperthyroidism.

This TCR was recovered from a woman aged 18-29 years with stable Graves' hyperthyroidism. The V call is TRBV19, the J call TRBJ1-1, with D maybe TRBD1 (5 bases). The specimen was peripheral blood. CDR3 bases: TGTGCCAGTAGCCCGATCGGGGGTCTGAACACTGAAGCTTTCTTT. As protein: CASSPIGGLNTEAFF.